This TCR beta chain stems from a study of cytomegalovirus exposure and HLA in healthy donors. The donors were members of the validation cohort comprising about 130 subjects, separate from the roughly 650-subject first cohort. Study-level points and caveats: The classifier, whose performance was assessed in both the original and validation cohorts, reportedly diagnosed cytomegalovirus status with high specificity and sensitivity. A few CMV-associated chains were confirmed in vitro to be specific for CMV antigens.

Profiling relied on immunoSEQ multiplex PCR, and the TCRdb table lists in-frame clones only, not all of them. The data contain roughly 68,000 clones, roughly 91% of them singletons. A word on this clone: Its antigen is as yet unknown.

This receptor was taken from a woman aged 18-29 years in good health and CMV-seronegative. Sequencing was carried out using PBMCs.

CDR3 bases: TGTGCCAGCTTGGGACTTCCCTACGAGCAGTACTTC. Protein product: CASLGLPYEQYF. V and J are TRBV2 and TRBJ2-7; D might be TRBD2 (6 bases). V lost 8 bases, J lost 2 bases, and 10 bases lay in between. CDR3 length: 12 residues. Germline V gene data show CDR1 as SNHLY and CDR2 as FYNNEI. Together with reference TRBV2 and TRBJ2-7, the CDR3 gives the full variable domain: EPEVTQTPSHQVTQMGQEVILRCVPISNHLYFYWYRQILGQKVEFLVSFYNNEISEKSEIFDDQFSVERPDGSNFTLKIRSTKLEDSAMYFCASLGLPYEQYFGPGTRLTVT.